Following are 14 T cell receptor beta chains from one sample sequenced in a study of shared T cell receptors in the human thymus. The table came from immunoSEQ multiplex PCR; TCRdb's copy has only in-frame clones and leaves some out. The sample consists of more than 300,000 clones, 95% of them appearing once. The sequenced material came from thymocytes. The source is a human donor.

The chain joins TRBV10-3 to TRBJ2-7; weak D call: TRBD1 (5 bases). CDR1 is ENHRY, CDR2 SYGVKD, per germline. This CDR3 contains 14 residues. V lost 5 bases and J lost 0, with 11 bases in between. The CDR3 here is CAISQTAPSYEQYF. In DNA form, the CDR3 reads TGTGCCATCAGTCAGACAGCCCCCTCCTACGAGCAGTACTTC.

V is TRBV7-6 and J is TRBJ2-7; D call uncertain. The CDR3 length is 14 residues. V was cut by 5 bases and J by 2 bases, with 13 bases left in between. Germline CDR1 and CDR2: SGHVS and FNYEAQ. The CDR3 coding sequence is TGTGCCAGCAGCCCCGAAGCTTTCACCTACGAGCAGTACTTC. This encodes CASSPEAFTYEQYF.

This clone came up once. The rearrangement links TRBV5-4 to TRBJ2-7; no firm D call. Trimming removed 4 bases from V and 2 bases from J, with 25 bases in between. Germline CDR1 SGHNT, CDR2 YYREEE (reference sequence). This CDR3 comprises 18 residues. As DNA, the CDR3 is TGTGCCAGCAGCCCAGCCCTTCCGCATGAAGATGAAACCTACGAGCAGTACTTC. Translated, it gives CASSPALPHEDETYEQYF.

This clone was recorded once. The rearrangement links TRBV7-6 to TRBJ2-4; perhaps TRBD1 as D (5 bases). Germline CDR1 reads SGHVS; CDR2 reads FNYEAQ. V shed 1 base and J shed 5 bases, with 21 bases lying between them. The CDR3 consists of 18 residues. Here the CDR3 reads CASSLGKGQGCEENIQYF. Written as DNA, the CDR3 is TGTGCCAGCAGCTTAGGGAAAGGGCAGGGATGTGAGGAAAACATTCAGTACTTC.

The chain links TRBV7-2 to TRBJ2-1; D uncertain. The CDR3 runs 13 residues. Germline CDR1 SGHTA, CDR2 FQGNSA. Trimming shortened V by 5 bases and J by 5 bases, and 10 bases separated the two germline ends. CDR3 in DNA: TGTGCCAGCAGCCCTGGCGCGCACAATGAGCAGTTCTTC. It codes for CASSPGAHNEQFF.

This chain joins TRBV10-1 and TRBJ1-5; D remains ambiguous. Between the trimmed V and J ends, which lost 6 bases and 3 bases, there was a span of 18 bases. Germline V gives CDR1 WNHNN, CDR2 SYGVQD (reference sequence). The CDR3 extends over 16 amino acids. CDR3 sequence reads: CASSRTLHINNQPQHF. The CDR3 DNA reads as TGCGCCAGCAGCCGGACCCTTCATATAAACAATCAGCCCCAGCATTTT.

The rearrangement uses TRBV11-2 and TRBJ2-7; tentative D call: TRBD2 (6 bases). Looked up from germline, CDR1 is SGHAT and CDR2 is FQNNGV. This CDR3 is built from 20 residues. V gave up 0 bases and J gave up 0 bases, with 24 bases separating them. The CDR3 region is CASSLEGGSTARTTSYEQYF. The CDR3 DNA follows: TGTGCCAGCAGCTTAGAGGGCGGGTCGACAGCCAGGACTACCTCCTACGAGCAGTACTTC. The entire variable domain, with the rest obtained from reference TRBV11-2 and TRBJ2-7, is as follows: EAGVAQSPRYKIIEKRQSVAFWCNPISGHATLYWYQQILGQGPKLLIQFQNNGVVDDSQLPKDRFSAERLKGVDSTLKIQPAKLEDSAVYLCASSLEGGSTARTTSYEQYFGPGTRLTVT.

This rearrangement joins TRBV27 to TRBJ2-5; 10 bases agree with TRBD2. V trimming: 5 bases; J trimming: 9 bases; junction bases outside the gene matches: 9. In germline, CDR1 is MNHEY, CDR2 SMNVEV (reference sequence). The CDR3 length is 14 residues. CDR3 sequence (DNA): TGTGCCAGCAGTATAGGGGCTAGCGGGAGCGCCCAGTACTTC. Protein: CASSIGASGSAQYF.

CDR3 sequence (DNA): TGTGCCAGCAGACCTACCGGGACACTCTCTGGGGCCAACGTCCTGACTTTC. This codes for CASRPTGTLSGANVLTF. The chain combines TRBV28 with TRBJ2-6; tentative D call: TRBD1 (6 bases). CDR3 length: 17 residues. The V and J ends lost 6 bases and 0 bases respectively, with 15 bases between them. Germline V gene sequence: CDR1 MDHEN, CDR2 SYDVKM.

The J gene is TRBJ2-7, the V gene TRBV4-1; 9 nucleotides match TRBD1. Trimming cost V 1 base and J 7 bases; bases outside gene matches: 14. Germline V gene lookup returns CDR1 MGHRA and CDR2 YSYEKL. The CDR3 totals 17 residues. The CDR3 here is CASSQAPGTGWRGEQYF. The CDR3 nucleotides are TGCGCCAGCAGCCAAGCTCCGGGGACAGGGTGGAGAGGGGAGCAGTACTTC.

The chain combines TRBV9 with TRBJ2-7, with 12 bases matching TRBD1. Per the germline V gene, CDR1 is SGDLS and CDR2 is YYNGEE. V shed 4 bases, J shed 0 bases, and the junction held 17 bases outside the gene matches. The CDR3 is 20 residues long. CDR3 sequence (DNA): TGTGCCAGCAGCACCTTCACTTCCCGGGACAGGGGGCCTAGCTCCTACGAGCAGTACTTC. Protein: CASSTFTSRDRGPSSYEQYF.

This chain uses TRBV2 with TRBJ2-7; TRBD1 matches 7 bases. V lost 1 base, J lost 0 bases, and 6 bases stayed unmatched. The germline CDR1 and CDR2 sequences are SNHLY and FYNNEI. The CDR3 spans 16 residues. The CDR3 here is CASSEVQGLSSYEQYF. The CDR3 DNA is TGTGCCAGCAGTGAAGTACAGGGGTTGAGCTCCTACGAGCAGTACTTC.

V gene TRBV11-3 combines with J gene TRBJ2-7; D not certain. The length of the CDR3 is 13 residues. Trimming removed 6 bases at V and 3 bases at J, with 12 bases between. CDR1 SGHNT and CDR2 YENEEA come from the germline V gene. This chain's CDR3 is CASSTGPHYEQYF. As DNA, the CDR3 is TGTGCCAGCAGTACCGGGCCCCACTACGAGCAGTACTTC.

The chain combines TRBV7-9 with TRBJ2-1; D is possibly TRBD2 (5 bases). The CDR3 totals 17 residues. V gave up 1 base and J gave up 3 bases, with 16 bases separating them. From germline, CDR1 is SEHNR and CDR2 FQNEAQ (reference sequence). DNA of the CDR3: TGTGCCAGCAGCTTAGGTTATAACGGGATGGGCTACAATGAGCAGTTCTTC. Encoded protein: CASSLGYNGMGYNEQFF.